This passage covers 27 T cell receptor beta chains from one sample sequenced in a study of blood T cell repertoires in COVID-19. TCRdb keeps only in-frame clones here, not all; method: immunoSEQ multiplex PCR. The sample carries approximately 74,000 clones, approximately 90% recorded once. The source material was peripheral blood. These receptors were taken from a woman aged 60 to 75 with active COVID-19.

This rearrangement joins TRBV3-1 (or the pseudogene TRBV3-2) to TRBJ2-4; 11 bases are a match to TRBD2. The germline CDR1 and CDR2 sequences are LGHDT and YNNKEL (reference sequence). V gave up 3 bases and J gave up 1 base; unmatched junction bases: 11. The CDR3 runs 19 residues. In DNA, the CDR3 is TGTGCCAGCAGCCAGGAACTAGCGGGAGTACGTTTGGCCAAAAACATTCAGTACTTC. It codes for CASSQELAGVRLAKNIQYF.

The chain has TRBV20-1 and TRBJ1-5; 9 nucleotides agree with TRBD1. V was clipped by 3 bases and J by 7 bases; unmatched bases: 7. This CDR3 has 14 residues. CDR1 is DFQATT and CDR2 is SNEGSKA in the germline V gene (reference sequence). The CDR3 bases are TGCAGTGCTAGTGCACAGGGGGCTCGGCAGCCCCAGCATTTT. Residues: CSASAQGARQPQHF.

This clone was counted a few times. The V and J genes are TRBV11-2 and TRBJ2-7; 8 bases map to TRBD2. The CDR3 has 14 residues. J was trimmed by 4 bases and V by 4 bases; bases with no gene match: 6. Germline V CDR1 and CDR2: SGHAT, FQNNGV. CDR3 DNA sequence: TGTGCCAGCAGCTCTCCGGGGGGGATATACGAGCAGTACTTC. Its protein is CASSSPGGIYEQYF.

The chain couples TRBV27 to TRBJ2-7, with 8 bases lining up with TRBD1. The CDR3 has 13 amino acids. Germline V gene lookup returns CDR1 MNHEY and CDR2 SMNVEV (reference sequence). Losses at the gene ends were 9 bases for V and 2 bases for J; bases not matched to a gene: 6. As DNA, the CDR3 is TGTGCCAGTACGGACAGGGCGACCTACGAGCAGTACTTC. Residues: CASTDRATYEQYF.

This clone was counted only a few times. This chain joins TRBV7-9 and TRBJ1-1; D not certain. Between the trimmed V and J ends, which lost 3 bases and 1 base, there was a span of 9 bases. Per the germline V gene, CDR1 is SEHNR and CDR2 is FQNEAQ (reference sequence). This CDR3 is built from 14 residues. In nucleotides, the CDR3 is TGTGCCAGCAGCTTTGTACTCCCGAACACTGAAGCTTTCTTT. It encodes CASSFVLPNTEAFF.

V and J are TRBV4-1 and TRBJ2-5, with 7 bases fitting TRBD1. Germline V gene lookup returns CDR1 MGHRA and CDR2 YSYEKL. The V gene end was trimmed by 2 bases and the J gene end by 5 bases; junction bases not matched to a gene: 14. This CDR3 is 17 amino acids long. CDR3 residues: CASSQPGLTGSRETQYF. The CDR3 DNA follows: TGCGCCAGCAGCCAACCAGGCCTGACAGGGAGTAGGGAGACCCAGTACTTC.

DNA of the CDR3: TGTGCCAGCAGCAAAAGCGGGAGCTATGGCGAGCAGTACTTC. This gives the protein CASSKSGSYGEQYF. The genes are TRBV28 and TRBJ2-7; TRBD2 matches at 8 bases. The CDR3 length is 14 residues. Unmatched junction bases numbered 10, after V lost 6 bases and J lost 6 bases. The germline gives CDR1 MDHEN, CDR2 SYDVKM.

This chain uses TRBV10-3 with TRBJ2-7; 11 bases map to TRBD2. With 3 bases clipped from V and 4 bases from J, the junction kept 11 bases outside the gene matches. This CDR3 has 17 residues. CDR1 and CDR2 from the germline V gene are ENHRY and SYGVKD. The CDR3 loop reads CAISDSTGTSGTYEQYF. DNA for the CDR3: TGTGCCATCAGTGACTCGACCGGGACTAGCGGAACTTACGAGCAGTACTTC.

The CDR3: CASSRDRGSYNEQFF. The CDR3 DNA is TGTGCCAGCAGTCGGGACAGGGGCTCCTACAATGAGCAGTTCTTC. This chain uses TRBV28 with TRBJ2-1; 10 bases map to TRBD1. Looked up from germline, CDR1 is MDHEN and CDR2 is SYDVKM. Trimming at V came to 5 bases and at J to 0 bases, leaving 1 base not matched to a gene. This CDR3 region has 15 residues.

This chain links TRBV28 with TRBJ1-2; maybe TRBD1 (6 bases). Germline V lookup: CDR1 MDHEN, CDR2 SYDVKM. The CDR3 spans 13 residues. V was trimmed by 8 bases and J by 4 bases, leaving 14 bases between them. The CDR3 nucleotides are TGTGCCAGCTACTCCCCAGGGGCCTATGGCTACACCTTC. Its translation: CASYSPGAYGYTF.

CDR3 DNA sequence: TGTGCCAGCAGTTACGGACAGAACACTGAAGCTTTCTTT. Translation gives CASSYGQNTEAFF. The chain uses TRBV28 and TRBJ1-1, with TRBD1 as a possible D gene (5 bases). Germline V gene sequence: CDR1 MDHEN, CDR2 SYDVKM. Trimming shortened V by 4 bases and J by 1 base, and 7 bases separated the two germline ends. This CDR3 has 13 residues. Using reference TRBV28 and TRBJ1-1 for the parts outside the CDR3, the full variable domain is DVKVTQSSRYLVKRTGEKVFLECVQDMDHENMFWYRQDPGLGLRLIYFSYDVKMKEKGDIPEGYSVSREKKERFSLILESASTNQTSMYLCASSYGQNTEAFFGQGTRLTVV.

J is TRBJ2-7 and V is TRBV5-4; D possibly corresponds to TRBD2 (6 bases). CDR1 SGHNT and CDR2 YYREEE come from the germline V gene (reference sequence). The ends were cut back, 0 bases at V and 2 bases at J, with 9 bases in the middle. The CDR3 totals 14 residues. As DNA, the CDR3 is TGTGCCAGCAGCTTGGGGGGGGACCCCTACGAGCAGTACTTC. It codes for CASSLGGDPYEQYF.

J is TRBJ1-1 and V is TRBV28; weak D call: TRBD1 (5 bases). CDR1 and CDR2 (germline): MDHEN, SYDVKM. Trimming took off 2 bases at V and 8 bases at J, with 18 bases between the two ends. The CDR3 is 15 amino acids. In nucleotides, the CDR3 is TGTGCCAGCAGTTTAATACCAGGGATCGGGCTGGAAGCTTTCTTT. This translates into CASSLIPGIGLEAFF.

The chain employs TRBV3-1 (or the pseudogene TRBV3-2) and TRBJ2-3, with D possibly matching TRBD2 (5 bases). The CDR3 runs to 14 residues. CDR1 LGHDT and CDR2 YNNKEL come from the germline V gene (reference sequence). Trimming took 3 bases from V and 6 from J, leaving 13 bases between them. In DNA form, the CDR3 reads TGTGCCAGCAGCCACGACTCGGGAAAGGATACGCAGTATTTT. Its protein product is CASSHDSGKDTQYF.

V is TRBV14 and J is TRBJ2-4, with 12 bases identical to TRBD2. The CDR3 totals 16 residues. Germline trimming cut 5 bases from V and 0 bases from J; bases unmatched to any gene: 2. Germline V gives CDR1 SGHDN, CDR2 FVKESK. The CDR3 region is CASSSGLAGAKNIQYF. In DNA form, the CDR3 reads TGTGCCAGCAGCTCGGGACTAGCGGGAGCCAAAAACATTCAGTACTTC.

The chain is built from TRBV6-2 or TRBV6-3 and TRBJ2-2, with TRBD2 identical over 10 bases. Germline V gives CDR1 MNHEY, CDR2 SVGEGT. This CDR3 is 20 amino acids long. V was clipped by 2 bases and J by 5 bases; unmatched bases: 17. The CDR3 here is CASSYPTPGLAGVRTGELFF. DNA for the CDR3: TGTGCCAGCAGTTACCCTACCCCCGGGCTAGCGGGAGTTAGGACCGGGGAGCTGTTTTTT.

This clone has only one observation. This rearrangement joins TRBV5-4 to TRBJ1-4; 7 nucleotides align to TRBD1. Germline assignment: CDR1 SGHNT and CDR2 YYREEE (reference sequence). This CDR3 region has 14 residues. With V trimmed by 3 bases and J by 4 bases, 3 bases remained unmatched. The CDR3 bases are TGTGCCAGCAGCTCTAGGGGGCGTAATGAAAAACTGTTTTTT. Residues: CASSSRGRNEKLFF.

The chain uses TRBV5-1 and TRBJ2-5, with 13 bases identical to TRBD2. Germline assignment: CDR1 SGHRS and CDR2 YFSETQ. CDR3 length: 16 residues. Trimming cost V 4 bases and J 3 bases; bases outside gene matches: 6. The CDR3, as DNA: TGCGCCAGCAGCCCGGGGGGACTAGCGGGAAAAGAGACCCAGTACTTC. Translating gives CASSPGGLAGKETQYF. Looking up the rest from reference TRBV5-1 and TRBJ2-5 gives the full variable domain: KAGVTQTPRYLIKTRGQQVTLSCSPISGHRSVSWYQQTPGQGLQFLFEYFSETQRNKGNFPGRFSGRQFSNSRSEMNVSTLELGDSALYLCASSPGGLAGKETQYFGPGTRLLVL.

The chain has TRBV5-1 and TRBJ2-1; 9 nucleotides match TRBD2. This CDR3 is 15 amino acids long. CDR1 is SGHRS, CDR2 YFSETQ, per germline. The V segment lost 4 bases and the J segment 5 bases; nucleotides outside the gene matches: 7. CDR3 region: CASSPVAGVNNEQFF. DNA of the CDR3: TGCGCCAGCAGCCCAGTAGCGGGGGTAAACAATGAGCAGTTCTTC.

V is TRBV14 and J is TRBJ1-1; no clear D. This CDR3 spans 13 amino acids. Germline V gene sequence: CDR1 SGHDN, CDR2 FVKESK. The ends were cut back, 1 base at V and 11 bases at J, with 14 bases in the middle. CDR3 residues: CASSQGVGGRAFF. CDR3 sequence (DNA): TGTGCCAGCAGCCAAGGCGTCGGCGGGAGGGCTTTCTTT.

The V gene is TRBV7-2, the J gene TRBJ1-4; possibly TRBD1 for D (5 bases). The V end lost 6 bases, the J end lost 4 bases, and 12 bases lay between the germline ends. The V gene's germline CDR1 is SGHTA and CDR2 FQGNSA. The CDR3 sequence is 14 residues long. In DNA form, the CDR3 reads TGTGCCAGCAGGGGACTGGGGGTTAATGAAAAACTGTTTTTT. Translating it yields CASRGLGVNEKLFF.

This chain links TRBV7-6 with TRBJ2-5; D not certain. Germline CDR1 SGHVS, CDR2 FNYEAQ. The length of the CDR3 is 14 residues. Trimming stripped 5 bases from V and 2 bases from J, with 12 bases between. The CDR3 bases are TGTGCCAGCAGCCTCGGGTGGTTACAAGAGACCCAGTACTTC. It translates to CASSLGWLQETQYF.

This chain joins TRBV7-6 and TRBJ2-2; no clear D gene. Trimming shortened V by 5 bases and J by 3 bases, and 7 bases separated the two germline ends. The germline CDR1 and CDR2 sequences are SGHVS and FNYEAQ. This CDR3 region has 13 residues. The CDR3: CASSPRYTGELFF. The CDR3 DNA reads TGTGCCAGCAGCCCCCGGTACACCGGGGAGCTGTTTTTT.

The chain is built from TRBV28 and TRBJ2-7; possibly TRBD1 for D (6 bases). V was shortened by 6 bases and J by 4 bases, with 10 bases between the two germline ends. The CDR3 spans 12 residues. The germline V gene has CDR1 MDHEN and CDR2 SYDVKM. The CDR3 coding sequence is TGTGCCAGCAGCCCTAGGGGGTACGAGCAGTACTTC. Translated: CASSPRGYEQYF.

J is TRBJ2-7 and V is TRBV19, with unresolved D. The CDR3 extends over 13 amino acids. The germline CDR1 and CDR2 sequences are LNHDA and SQIVND (reference sequence). V lost 3 bases and J 3 bases, leaving 9 bases between the germline ends. The CDR3 bases are TGTGCCAGTAGTATTCAAAGCAACTACGAGCAGTACTTC. Its translation: CASSIQSNYEQYF.

The rearrangement links TRBV15 to TRBJ2-7; D might be TRBD2 (6 bases). The germline V gene has CDR1 LNHNV and CDR2 YYDKDF (reference sequence). The ends were cut back, 8 bases at V and 2 bases at J, with 13 bases in the middle. The CDR3 has 13 residues. In DNA form, the CDR3 reads TGTGCCACCGGGACTGCCGTTACCTACGAGCAGTACTTC. Protein sequence: CATGTAVTYEQYF.

The chain carries TRBV5-4 and TRBJ1-4; no clear D. The CDR3 is 11 residues long. Trimming took off 7 bases at V and 7 bases at J, with 8 bases between the two ends. Per germline, CDR1 SGHNT and CDR2 YYREEE (reference sequence). The CDR3 here is CASLEGEKLFF. The DNA for the CDR3 is TGTGCCAGCCTGGAGGGTGAAAAACTGTTTTTT.